This TCR beta chain was identified during a study of Graves' ophthalmopathy and Graves' hyperthyroidism. Amplified TCR beta CDR3 regions were obtained using RNA transcripts as template. In the first round, RT-PCR was carried out with HTBI primers, and a multiplex PCR formed the second round. TCRdb re-called the multiplex PCR reads through MiXCR, storing one row per CDR3 protein. The sample contains hundreds of thousands of distinct CDR3 sequences, about 38% of which appear only once. The length of the CDR3 is 13 residues. The germline V gene has CDR1 MNHEY and CDR2 SVGAGI. V shed 2 bases and J shed 6 bases, with 11 bases lying between them.

The material sequenced was peripheral blood. The gene calls are TRBV6-5 and TRBJ2-7; a possible D gene is TRBD2 (6 bases). This TCR came from an adult man with Graves' ophthalmopathy. CDR3 loop: CASSYPGGREQYF. CDR3 DNA: TGTGCCAGCAGTTACCCCGGAGGGCGCGAGCAGTACTTC.